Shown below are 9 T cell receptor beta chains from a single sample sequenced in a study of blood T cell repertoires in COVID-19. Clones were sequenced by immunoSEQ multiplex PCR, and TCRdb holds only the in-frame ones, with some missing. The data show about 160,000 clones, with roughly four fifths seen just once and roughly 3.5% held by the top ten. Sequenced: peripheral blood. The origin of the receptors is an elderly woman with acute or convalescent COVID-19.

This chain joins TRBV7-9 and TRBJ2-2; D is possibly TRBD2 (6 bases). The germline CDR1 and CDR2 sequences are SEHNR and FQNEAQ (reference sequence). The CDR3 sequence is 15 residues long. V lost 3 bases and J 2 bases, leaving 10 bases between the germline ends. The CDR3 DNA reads TGTGCCAGCAGCTTCCGTGCGGGAAACACCGGGGAGCTGTTTTTT. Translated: CASSFRAGNTGELFF.

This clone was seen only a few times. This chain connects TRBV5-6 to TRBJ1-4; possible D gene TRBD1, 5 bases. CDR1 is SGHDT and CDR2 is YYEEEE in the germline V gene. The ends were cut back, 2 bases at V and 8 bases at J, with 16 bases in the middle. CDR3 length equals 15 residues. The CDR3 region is CASSFLGRAGEKLFF. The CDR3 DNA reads TGTGCCAGCAGCTTTCTCGGCAGGGCAGGCGAAAAACTGTTTTTT.

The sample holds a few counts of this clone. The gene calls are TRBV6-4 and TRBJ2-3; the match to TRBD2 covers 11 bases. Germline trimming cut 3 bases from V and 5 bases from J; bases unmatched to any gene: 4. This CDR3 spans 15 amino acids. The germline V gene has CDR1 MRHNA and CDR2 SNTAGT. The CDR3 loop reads CASSETSGAVDTQYF. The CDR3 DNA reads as TGTGCCAGCAGTGAGACTAGCGGGGCCGTAGATACGCAGTATTTT.

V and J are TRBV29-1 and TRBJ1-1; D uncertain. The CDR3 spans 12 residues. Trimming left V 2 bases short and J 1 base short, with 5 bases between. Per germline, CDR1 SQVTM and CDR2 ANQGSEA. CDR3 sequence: CSVELPNTEAFF. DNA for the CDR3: TGCAGCGTTGAACTCCCGAACACTGAAGCTTTCTTT.

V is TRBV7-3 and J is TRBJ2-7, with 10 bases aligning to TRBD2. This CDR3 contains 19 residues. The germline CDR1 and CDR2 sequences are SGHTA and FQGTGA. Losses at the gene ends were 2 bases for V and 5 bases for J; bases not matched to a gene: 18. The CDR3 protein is CASSLDGTSETPFMNEQYF. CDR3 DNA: TGTGCCAGCAGCTTAGACGGGACTAGCGAAACCCCTTTTATGAACGAGCAGTACTTC.

This CDR3 is CASSQGLAVSYNEQFF. CDR3 in DNA: TGTGCCAGCAGCCAAGGACTAGCGGTTTCCTACAATGAGCAGTTCTTC. The chain recombines TRBV11-1 with TRBJ2-1, with 10 bases matching TRBD2. This CDR3 comprises 16 residues. V trimming: 5 bases; J trimming: 1 base; junction bases outside the gene matches: 5. CDR1 and CDR2 from the germline V gene are SGHAT and FQDESV (reference sequence).

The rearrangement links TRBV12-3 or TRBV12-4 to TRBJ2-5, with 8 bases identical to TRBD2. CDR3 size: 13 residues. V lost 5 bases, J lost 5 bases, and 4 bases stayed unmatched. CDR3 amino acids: CASSISGAETQYF. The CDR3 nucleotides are TGTGCCAGCAGTATTAGCGGGGCGGAGACCCAGTACTTC.

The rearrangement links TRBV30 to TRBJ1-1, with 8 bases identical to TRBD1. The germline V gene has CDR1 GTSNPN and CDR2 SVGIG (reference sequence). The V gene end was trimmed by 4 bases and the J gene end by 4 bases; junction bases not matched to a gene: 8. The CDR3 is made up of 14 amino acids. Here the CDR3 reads CAWNDQGAFTEAFF. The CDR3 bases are TGTGCCTGGAACGATCAGGGGGCCTTCACTGAAGCTTTCTTT.

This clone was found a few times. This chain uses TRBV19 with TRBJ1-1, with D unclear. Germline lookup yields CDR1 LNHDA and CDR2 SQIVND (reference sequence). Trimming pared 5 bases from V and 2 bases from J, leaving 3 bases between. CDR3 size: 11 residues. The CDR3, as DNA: TGTGCCAGTAGTCTAAACACTGAAGCTTTCTTT. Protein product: CASSLNTEAFF.